This T cell receptor (beta chain) was sequenced in a study of CD8+ T cells in alopecia areata. This CDR3 has 13 amino acids. V was pared by 5 bases and J by 0 bases, with 10 bases between. Per the germline V gene, CDR1 is SQVTM and CDR2 is ANQGSEA. To note about this clone: Within the sample, other DNA sequences also encode this same CDR3.

Extraction and reverse transcription of RNA yielded cDNA as the sequencing template. Method: immunoSEQ multiplex PCR; TCRdb's copy keeps in-frame clones and lacks some. The sample consists of roughly 200,000 clones, around 63% of them appearing once. Peripheral blood samples and lesional scalp punch biopsies were obtained from alopecia areata patients. The source material was CD4+ T cells sorted from blood, sampled at week 0. This TCR was recovered from a human donor with alopecia areata. The genes are TRBV29-1 and TRBJ1-1; D might be TRBD1 (5 bases). CDR3 loop: CSVSGVLNTEAFF. Here the CDR3 DNA reads TGCAGCGTTTCGGGGGTCTTGAACACTGAAGCTTTCTTT.